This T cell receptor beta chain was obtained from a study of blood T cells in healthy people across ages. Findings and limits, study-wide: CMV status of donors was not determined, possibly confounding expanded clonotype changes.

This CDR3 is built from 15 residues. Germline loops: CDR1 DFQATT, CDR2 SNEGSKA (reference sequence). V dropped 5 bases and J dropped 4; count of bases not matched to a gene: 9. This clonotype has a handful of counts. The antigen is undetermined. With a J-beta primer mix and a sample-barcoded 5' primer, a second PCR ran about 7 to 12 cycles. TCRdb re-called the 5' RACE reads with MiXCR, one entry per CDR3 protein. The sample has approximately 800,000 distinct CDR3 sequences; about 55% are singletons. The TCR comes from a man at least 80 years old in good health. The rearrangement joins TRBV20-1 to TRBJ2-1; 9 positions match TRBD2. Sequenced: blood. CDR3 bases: TGCAGTGCTCGAAAGGAGACTAGCGGTTACAATGAGCAGTTCTTC. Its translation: CSARKETSGYNEQFF.